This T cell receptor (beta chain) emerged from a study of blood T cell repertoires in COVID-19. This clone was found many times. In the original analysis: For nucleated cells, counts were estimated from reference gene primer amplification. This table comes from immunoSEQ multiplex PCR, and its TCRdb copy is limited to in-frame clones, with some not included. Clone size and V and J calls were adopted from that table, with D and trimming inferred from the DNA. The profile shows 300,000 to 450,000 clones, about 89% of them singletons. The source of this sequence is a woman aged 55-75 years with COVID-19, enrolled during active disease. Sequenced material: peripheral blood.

Here the CDR3 DNA reads TGTGCCAGCAGCCAACTAGATAGCACAGATACGCAGTATTTT. Amino acids: CASSQLDSTDTQYF. The chain joins TRBV7-9 to TRBJ2-3; possibly TRBD2 for D (5 bases). The CDR3 is 14 residues long. Germline V gives CDR1 SEHNR, CDR2 FQNEAQ (reference sequence). V gave up 5 bases and J gave up 0 bases, with 9 bases separating them.